What follows describes a single T cell receptor (beta chain). These data are taken from a study of blood T cell repertoires in COVID-19. The CDR3 extends over 20 amino acids. CDR1 is GTSNPN, CDR2 SVGIG, per germline (reference sequence). The ends lost 2 bases at V and 6 bases at J; junction bases unmatched: 19. TCRdb keeps only in-frame clones here, not all; method: immunoSEQ multiplex PCR. The sample contains 490,000 or so clones, around 85% of which appear only once. The sequencing input was PBMCs or T cells enriched from blood (not recorded which). The J gene is TRBJ2-2, the V gene TRBV30; the match to TRBD1 covers 12 bases. This TCR was sampled from a woman aged 60-70 years who had recovered from COVID-19. CDR3 bases: TGTGCCTGGAGTCTCACCTGGAGAAGGGGACAGGGGGCGTGGGCCGGGGAGCTGTTTTTT. This codes for CAWSLTWRRGQGAWAGELFF.